This entry lists 27 T cell receptor beta chains sequenced from one sample in a study of tumor and adjacent non-tumor tissue in lung cancer. This sample's RNA came from whole unsorted tissue. Distant lung tissue was collected more than 3 cm away from the tumor edge. A modified ARM-PCR protocol with three rounds of nested PCR amplified TCRbeta. Using its own MiXCR run on the multiplex PCR reads, TCRdb lists one record per CDR3 protein. Seen here are fewer than 100,000 distinct CDR3 sequences, roughly three quarters observed once, and the top ten hold roughly a fifth. Material: distant non-tumor lung tissue. These receptors all stem from a woman aged 50 to 60 with non-small cell lung cancer.

This clonotype was detected many times. The chain recombines TRBV7-9 with TRBJ2-7; tentatively, D is TRBD2 (7 bases). V was clipped by 2 bases and J by 2 bases, with 19 bases between them. The CDR3 runs to 17 residues. Germline assignment: CDR1 SEHNR and CDR2 FQNEAQ (reference sequence). The CDR3 here is CASSLSRGKGGTYEQYF. CDR3 bases: TGTGCCAGCAGCTTATCCCGAGGGAAGGGGGGGACCTACGAGCAGTACTTC. The full variable domain, completed using reference TRBV7-9 and TRBJ2-7, is DTGVSQNPRHKITKRGQNVTFRCDPISEHNRLYWYRQTLGQGPEFLTYFQNEAQLEKSRLLSDRFSAERPKGSFSTLEIQRTEQGDSAMYLCASSLSRGKGGTYEQYFGPGTRLTVT.

Note on this clonotype: Just one base apart from a much larger clone, this may be a read error. The chain couples TRBV24-1 to TRBJ2-5; D uncertain. CDR3 length equals 12 residues. Germline lookup yields CDR1 KGHDR and CDR2 SFDVKD. CDR3 region: CASSDWQETQYF. In nucleotides, the CDR3 is TGTGCCTCCAGTGATTGGCAAGAGACCCAGTACTTC.

The rearrangement links TRBV20-1 to TRBJ2-7; D might be TRBD1 or TRBD2, each matching 5 bases. The CDR3 spans 15 residues. V lost 0 bases to trimming and J lost 2 bases, with 14 bases between them. CDR1 and CDR2 from the germline V gene are DFQATT and SNEGSKA (reference sequence). The CDR3 here is CSARDVGVGAYEQYF. DNA of the CDR3: TGCAGTGCTAGAGATGTGGGGGTTGGAGCCTACGAGCAGTACTTC.

The sample holds a few counts of this clonotype. One end of the junction fails to match germline, which may point to a read error. This chain connects TRBV29-1 to TRBJ2-7; 8 nucleotides align to TRBD1. The CDR3 extends over 14 amino acids. CDR1 is SQVTM, CDR2 ANQGSEA, per germline. CDR3 region: CSFEGRGPYYEQYF. CDR3 nucleotides: TGCAGCTTTGAAGGCAGGGGGCCGTACTACGAACAGTACTTC.

A remark on this clonotype: Its ends do not fully match the called genes, so a read error is possible. The V and J genes are TRBV11-2 and TRBJ2-3, with D perhaps TRBD1 (6 bases). The CDR3 consists of 15 residues. Per germline, CDR1 SGHAT and CDR2 FQNNGV. The CDR3 region is CDNSLGPPGDHTLYF. The CDR3 bases are TGTGACAACAGCTTAGGACCCCCAGGGGACCATACGCTGTATTTT. Combining the CDR3 with reference TRBV11-2 and TRBJ2-3 gives the whole variable domain EAGVAQSPRYKIIEKRQSVAFWCNPISGHATLYWYQQILGQGPKLLIQFQNNGVVDDSQLPKDRFSAERLKGVDSTLKIQPAKLEDSAVYLCDNSLGPPGDHTLYFGPGTRLTVL.

Remarks on this clonotype: Relative to the germline gene, one junction end is altered; a read error may explain this. The rearrangement uses TRBV11-2 and TRBJ2-3; D is undetermined. The CDR3 runs to 16 residues. Germline V gene sequence: CDR1 SGHAT, CDR2 FQNNGV. The CDR3 here is CASSLGALTITDMQYF. In DNA form, the CDR3 reads TGTGCCAGCAGCTTAGGGGCCCTAACTATCACAGATATGCAGTATTTT.

J is TRBJ1-4 and V is TRBV6-6; D possibly corresponds to TRBD1 (6 bases). From germline, CDR1 is MNHNY and CDR2 SVGAGI (reference sequence). The V and J ends lost 0 bases and 11 bases respectively, with 16 bases between them. This CDR3 has 15 residues. CDR3 coding DNA: TGTGCCAGCAGTTACTCGGGCAGGCAGGGGAAGAAACTGTTTTTT. This translates into CASSYSGRQGKKLFF.

In this sample, this clonotype turned up a few times. The chain joins TRBV11-1 to TRBJ2-1; D ambiguous. The CDR3 length is 12 residues. The V gene's germline CDR1 is SGHAT and CDR2 FQDESV (reference sequence). Trimming left V 1 base short and J 6 bases short, with 4 bases between. CDR3 protein: CASSLVGNEQFF. CDR3 nucleotide sequence: TGTGCCAGCAGCTTAGTTGGCAATGAGCAGTTCTTC.

Details on this clonotype: One end of the junction is discordant with germline, which a read error may explain. This sequence joins TRBV11-2 and TRBJ1-3; D uncertain. The CDR3 runs to 15 residues. Germline CDR1 SGHAT, CDR2 FQNNGV. The CDR3 sequence is CTNSAGMNSGNTKYF. CDR3 in DNA: TGTACCAACAGCGCAGGCATGAACTCTGGAAACACCAAATATTTT.

With respect to this clonotype: Because it lacks the conserved phenylalanine or tryptophan at the end, this CDR3 is likely a read error. V gene TRBV6-6 combines with J gene TRBJ1-2; the D gene is possibly TRBD1 (5 bases). The CDR3 sequence is 13 residues long. Germline lookup yields CDR1 MNHNY and CDR2 SVGAGI (reference sequence). CDR3 coding DNA: TGTGCGAGCAGAATTCAGGGAGAGGATGGCTACACCTTA. The encoded protein is CASRIQGEDGYTL.

The V call is TRBV10-3, the J call TRBJ2-3, with a weak D call TRBD1 (5 bases). The germline gives CDR1 ENHRY, CDR2 SYGVKD. CDR3 length: 16 amino acids. V was trimmed by 1 base and J by 2 bases, leaving 13 bases between them. CDR3 protein: CAISEWGGQDTDTQYF. CDR3 sequence (DNA): TGTGCCATCAGTGAGTGGGGTGGACAAGACACAGATACGCAGTATTTT.

This clonotype was seen more than once but under ten times. J is TRBJ2-1 and V is TRBV20-1; D unclear. V lost 5 bases and J 4 bases, leaving 18 bases between the germline ends. The CDR3 contains 15 residues. Germline V gene data show CDR1 as DFQATT and CDR2 as SNEGSKA (reference sequence). In DNA, the CDR3 is TGCAGTGCTCGCTCCCCCTCACTTTCGTACAATGAGCAGTTCTTC. Protein: CSARSPSLSYNEQFF.

The chain is built from TRBV10-2 and TRBJ2-5; 8 nucleotides match TRBD2. This CDR3 is 13 amino acids long. Germline CDR1 is WSHSY and CDR2 is SAAADI. CDR3 sequence reads: CANSEREHETQYF. CDR3 in DNA: TGCGCTAACAGTGAGCGGGAGCACGAGACCCAGTACTTC.

This clonotype was observed at least ten times. The rearrangement links TRBV5-1 to TRBJ2-5; 7 bases match TRBD2. Germline trimming cut 1 base from V and 13 bases from J; bases unmatched to any gene: 19. Germline CDR1 reads SGHRS; CDR2 reads YFSETQ. This CDR3 comprises 16 residues. CDR3 nucleotide sequence: TGCGCCAGCAGCTTGAGCCGGGCTAGCGGAACCCTAGTACCGTACTTC. Its translation: CASSLSRASGTLVPYF.

The gene calls are TRBV10-3 and TRBJ2-7; D unclear. The CDR3 has 14 amino acids. Germline CDR1 is ENHRY and CDR2 is SYGVKD. V lost 3 bases to trimming and J lost 4 bases, with 13 bases between them. CDR3 bases: TGTGCCATCAGTGAAGGGTCTCCCACGTACGAGCAGTACTTC. Protein sequence: CAISEGSPTYEQYF.

About this clonotype itself: The germline gene is not matched at one end of the junction; a read error may be the cause. This rearrangement joins TRBV11-2 to TRBJ1-5, with a possible D match to TRBD1 (5 bases). Germline V gene data show CDR1 as SGHAT and CDR2 as FQNNGV. CDR3 length equals 15 residues. CDR3 protein: CASRLSGRIDQPQHF. Written as DNA, the CDR3 is TGTGCAAGCAGGCTCTCAGGGAGAATTGATCAGCCCCAGCATTTT.

Note on this clonotype: The CDR3 ends on some other residue instead of the conserved phenylalanine or tryptophan, so this is likely a read error. The rearrangement uses TRBV5-6 and TRBJ2-7; D gene unclear. Looked up from germline, CDR1 is SGHDT and CDR2 is YYEEEE. V was pared by 2 bases and J by 2 bases, with 11 bases between. The length of the CDR3 is 14 residues. In DNA form, the CDR3 reads TGTGCCAGCAGCTTAAAGGGCACCACCTACGAGCAGTACCTC. Translation: CASSLKGTTYEQYL.

This chain links TRBV12-3 or TRBV12-4 with TRBJ1-5; D uncertain. V was clipped by 7 bases and J by 9 bases, with 19 bases between them. The CDR3 extends over 14 amino acids. The CDR3 here is CASKARGGDRPQHF. The CDR3 DNA reads TGTGCCAGCAAAGCAAGAGGCGGGGATCGGCCCCAGCATTTT.

This clonotype appeared a single time. This CDR3 fails to terminate in the conserved phenylalanine or tryptophan, so it likely reflects a read error. The DNA is left out, because the CDR3 cannot be placed on it with certainty; the CDR3 is given as TCRdb lists it. The chain carries TRBV6-1 and TRBJ2-2. Germline V gene data show CDR1 as MNHNS and CDR2 as SASEGT. The CDR3 sequence runs 14 residues, both termini included. The CDR3 sequence: CASSVGGNTGELFL.

A remark on this clonotype: A read error may account for a junction end that differs from germline. The J gene is TRBJ2-1, the V gene TRBV5-6, with 7 positions matching TRBD1. Looked up from germline, CDR1 is SGHDT and CDR2 is YYEEEE. The CDR3 loop spans 13 amino acids. The CDR3 sequence: CASSSTGHNKQLF. CDR3 DNA: TGTGCCAGCAGCTCGACAGGGCACAATAAGCAGCTCTTC.

This clonotype was seen a single time. J is TRBJ2-7 and V is TRBV9; possible D gene TRBD1, 5 bases. Germline V gene sequence: CDR1 SGDLS, CDR2 YYNGEE. This CDR3 is built from 15 residues. Trimming removed 3 bases from V and 3 bases from J, with 16 bases in between. CDR3 DNA sequence: TGTGCCAGCAGCGCTAGGGTCGACAGAAACTACGAGCAGTACTTC. It is translated as CASSARVDRNYEQYF.

On this clonotype itself: At one end, the junction sequence differs from germline, possibly due to a read error. The rearrangement uses TRBV4-1 and TRBJ1-6; 8 bases line up with TRBD1. The CDR3 consists of 14 residues. The germline CDR1 and CDR2 sequences are MGHRA and YSYEKL. This CDR3 is CTSRPGTGNSPLHF. The CDR3 nucleotides are TGCACCAGCAGGCCCGGGACAGGTAATTCACCCCTCCACTTT.

To note about this clonotype: Because the CDR3 is missing its conserved closing phenylalanine or tryptophan, this is likely a read error. V is TRBV29-1 and J is TRBJ2-3; the D is unclear. CDR3 length: 13 residues. The ends were cut back, 6 bases at V and 2 bases at J, with 12 bases in the middle. Germline values: CDR1 SQVTM, CDR2 ANQGSEA. The CDR3 region is CSVGSQSTDTQYS. CDR3 sequence (DNA): TGCAGCGTAGGATCCCAATCCACAGATACGCAGTATTCT.

This clonotype has more than one count but fewer than ten. This could be a read error, since a much larger clone is one nucleotide away. No conserved phenylalanine or tryptophan ends this CDR3, so it is likely a read error. The limits of the CDR3 on the DNA are not certain, so only TCRdb's listed CDR3 is given. The J gene is TRBJ2-1, the V gene TRBV11-2. CDR1 and CDR2 from the germline V gene are SGHAT and FQNNGV. The CDR3 is made up of 12 amino acids, end residues included. CDR3 loop: CASSSSYLNLLL.

Concerning this clonotype: At one of its ends the junction is not consistent with the germline gene, which may arise from a read error. The chain combines TRBV20-1 with TRBJ2-1; perhaps TRBD2 as D (6 bases). CDR3 size: 14 residues. Germline lookup yields CDR1 DFQATT and CDR2 SNEGSKA (reference sequence). The CDR3 bases are TGCTGTGCTAGCGTCGCTTGCGTGAACGATGAGCAGTTCTTC. It specifies CCASVACVNDEQFF.

Details on this clonotype: One end of the junction does not line up with germline, which may come from a read error. The chain joins TRBV20-1 to TRBJ2-2, with 7 bases aligning to TRBD2. This CDR3 has 17 amino acids. Per germline, CDR1 DFQATT and CDR2 SNEGSKA (reference sequence). CDR3 region: CSPRDNLVGGETGELFF. CDR3 bases: TGCAGTCCTAGAGATAACCTAGTGGGAGGGGAGACGGGGGAGCTGTTTTTT.

In the case of this clonotype: At one end, the junction sequence differs from germline, possibly due to a read error. The chain links TRBV14 to TRBJ1-4; no firm D call. There are 15 residues in the CDR3. Per germline, CDR1 SGHDN and CDR2 FVKESK. CDR3 sequence reads: CARSQVQSTNEKLFF. The CDR3 DNA is TGTGCCAGGAGCCAAGTGCAGTCAACTAATGAAAAACTGTTTTTT.